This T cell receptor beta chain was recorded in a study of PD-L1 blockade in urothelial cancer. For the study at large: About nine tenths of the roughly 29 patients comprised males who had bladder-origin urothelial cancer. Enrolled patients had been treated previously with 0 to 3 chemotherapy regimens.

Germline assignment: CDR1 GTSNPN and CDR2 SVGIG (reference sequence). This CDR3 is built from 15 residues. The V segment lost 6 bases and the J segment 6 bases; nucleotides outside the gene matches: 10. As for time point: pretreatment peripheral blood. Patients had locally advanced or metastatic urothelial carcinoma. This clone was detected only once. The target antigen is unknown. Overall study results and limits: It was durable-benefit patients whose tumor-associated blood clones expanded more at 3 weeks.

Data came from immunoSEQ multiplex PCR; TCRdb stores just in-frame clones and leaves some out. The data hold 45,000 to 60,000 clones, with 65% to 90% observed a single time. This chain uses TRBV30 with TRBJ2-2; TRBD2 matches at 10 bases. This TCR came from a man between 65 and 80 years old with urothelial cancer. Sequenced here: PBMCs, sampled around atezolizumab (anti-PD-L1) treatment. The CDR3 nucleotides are TGTGCCTGTGGTAGCGGGAGGTCCTTATCCGGGGAGCTGTTTTTT. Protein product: CACGSGRSLSGELFF.